A selection of T cell receptor beta chains follows, all from one sample in a study of CD8 T cell repertoires and HIV-1 epitope variants. Sequencing used immunoSEQ multiplex PCR; TCRdb keeps in-frame clones, though not all of them. The sample lists several thousand clones; under 75% were seen once. No antigen has been identified for these receptors. Input material: cultured CD8+ T cells derived from PBMCs. The receptor set was obtained from a male donor with HIV. CDR3s include the opening cysteine and the closing phenylalanine or tryptophan.

j_gene: TRBJ2-5
v_gene: TRBV19
CDR3aa: CASSIGRGETQYF

j_gene: TRBJ1-1
v_gene: TRBV19
CDR3aa: CASSMHRVNTEAFF

j_gene: TRBJ1-5
v_gene: TRBV19
CDR3aa: CASSVDGNQPQHF

j_gene: TRBJ2-1
v_gene: TRBV15
CDR3aa: CATSRDRTESFYNEQFF

j_gene: TRBJ2-1
v_gene: TRBV10-1
CDR3aa: CASSESIRLAGVEYNEQFF

j_gene: TRBJ2-7
v_gene: TRBV6-5
CDR3aa: CASSWGQGPYEQYF

j_gene: TRBJ1-5
v_gene: TRBV15
CDR3aa: CATSGRVGSNQPQHF

j_gene: TRBJ2-7
v_gene: TRBV7-3
CDR3aa: CASSLNFGDEQYF

j_gene: TRBJ2-2
v_gene: TRBV5-1
CDR3aa: CASKGAGTGELFF

j_gene: TRBJ2-7
v_gene: TRBV29-1
CDR3aa: CSVVGVYEQYF

j_gene: TRBJ1-1
v_gene: TRBV9
CDR3aa: CASSVDRFFTEAFF

j_gene: TRBJ2-7
v_gene: TRBV10-3
CDR3aa: CAHQEGGTGAPGDEQYF